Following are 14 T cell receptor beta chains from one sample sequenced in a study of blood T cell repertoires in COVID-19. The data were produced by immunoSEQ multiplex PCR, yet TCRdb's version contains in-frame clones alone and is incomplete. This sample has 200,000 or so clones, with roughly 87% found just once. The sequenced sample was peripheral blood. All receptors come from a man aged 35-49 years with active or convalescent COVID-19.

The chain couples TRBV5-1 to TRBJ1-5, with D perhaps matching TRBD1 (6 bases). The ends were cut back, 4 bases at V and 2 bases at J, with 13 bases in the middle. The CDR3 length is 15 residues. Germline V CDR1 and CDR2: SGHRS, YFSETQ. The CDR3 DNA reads TGCGCCAGCAGCACGACAGGATTGGGCAATCAGCCCCAGCATTTT. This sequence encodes CASSTTGLGNQPQHF. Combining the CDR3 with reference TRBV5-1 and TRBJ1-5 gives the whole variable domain KAGVTQTPRYLIKTRGQQVTLSCSPISGHRSVSWYQQTPGQGLQFLFEYFSETQRNKGNFPGRFSGRQFSNSRSEMNVSTLELGDSALYLCASSTTGLGNQPQHFGDGTRLSIL.

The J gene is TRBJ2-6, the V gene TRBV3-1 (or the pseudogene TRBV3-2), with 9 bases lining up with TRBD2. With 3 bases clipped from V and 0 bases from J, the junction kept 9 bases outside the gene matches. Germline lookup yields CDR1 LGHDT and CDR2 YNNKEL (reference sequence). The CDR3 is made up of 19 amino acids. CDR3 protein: CASSHLGLAAASGANVLTF. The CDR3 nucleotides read TGTGCCAGCAGCCATCTGGGACTAGCTGCTGCCTCTGGGGCCAACGTCCTGACTTTC.

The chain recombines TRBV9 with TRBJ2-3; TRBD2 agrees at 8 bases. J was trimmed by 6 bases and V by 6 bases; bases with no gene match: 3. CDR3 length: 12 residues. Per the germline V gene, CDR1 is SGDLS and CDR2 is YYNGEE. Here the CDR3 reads CASTPGGDTQYF. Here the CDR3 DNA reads TGTGCCAGCACCCCGGGGGGGGATACGCAGTATTTT.

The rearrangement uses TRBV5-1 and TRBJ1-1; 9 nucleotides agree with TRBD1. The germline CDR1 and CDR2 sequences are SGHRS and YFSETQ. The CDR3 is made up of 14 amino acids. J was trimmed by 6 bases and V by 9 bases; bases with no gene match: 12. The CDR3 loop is CATQAAGQGSEAFF. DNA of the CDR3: TGCGCCACCCAAGCGGCCGGACAGGGGTCTGAAGCTTTCTTT.

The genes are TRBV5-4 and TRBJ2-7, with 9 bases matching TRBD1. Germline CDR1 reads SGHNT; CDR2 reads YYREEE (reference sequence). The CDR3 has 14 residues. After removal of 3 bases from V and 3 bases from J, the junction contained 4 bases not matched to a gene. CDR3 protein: CASSSPDRGYEQYF. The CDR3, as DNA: TGTGCCAGCAGCTCGCCGGACAGGGGCTACGAGCAGTACTTC.

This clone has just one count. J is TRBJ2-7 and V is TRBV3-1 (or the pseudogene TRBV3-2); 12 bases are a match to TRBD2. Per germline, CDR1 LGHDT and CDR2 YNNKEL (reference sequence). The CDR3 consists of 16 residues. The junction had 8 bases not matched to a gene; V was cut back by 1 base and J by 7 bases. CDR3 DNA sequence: TGTGCCAGCAGCCAAGGAACTAGCGGGAGGAGGTGGGAGCAGTACTTC. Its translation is CASSQGTSGRRWEQYF.

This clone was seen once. The CDR3 is CASRWTGSEAFF. In DNA, the CDR3 is TGTGCCAGTAGGTGGACAGGGTCTGAAGCTTTCTTT. This chain connects TRBV19 to TRBJ1-1, with 8 positions matching TRBD1. The V gene's germline CDR1 is LNHDA and CDR2 SQIVND (reference sequence). The V gene end was trimmed by 6 bases and the J gene end by 6 bases; junction bases not matched to a gene: 3. This CDR3 has 12 residues.

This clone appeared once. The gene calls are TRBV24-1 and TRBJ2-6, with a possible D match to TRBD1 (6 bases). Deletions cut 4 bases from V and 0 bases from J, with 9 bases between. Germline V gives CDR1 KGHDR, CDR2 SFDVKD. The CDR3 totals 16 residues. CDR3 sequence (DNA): TGTGCCACCAGTGACCGACAGGACTCTGGGGCCAACGTCCTGACTTTC. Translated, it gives CATSDRQDSGANVLTF.

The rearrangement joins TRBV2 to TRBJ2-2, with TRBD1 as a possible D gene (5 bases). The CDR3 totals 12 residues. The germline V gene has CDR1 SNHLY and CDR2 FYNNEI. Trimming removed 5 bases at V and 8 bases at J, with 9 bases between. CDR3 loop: CASSQGGGELFF. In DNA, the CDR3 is TGTGCCAGCAGTCAGGGTGGGGGGGAGCTGTTTTTT.

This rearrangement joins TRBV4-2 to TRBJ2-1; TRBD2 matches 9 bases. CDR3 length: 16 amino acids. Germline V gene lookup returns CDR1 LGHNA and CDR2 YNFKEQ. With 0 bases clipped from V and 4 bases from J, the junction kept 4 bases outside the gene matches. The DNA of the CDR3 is TGTGCCAGCAGCCAAGAGGGAGCGGGGGGTTACAATGAGCAGTTCTTC. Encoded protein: CASSQEGAGGYNEQFF.

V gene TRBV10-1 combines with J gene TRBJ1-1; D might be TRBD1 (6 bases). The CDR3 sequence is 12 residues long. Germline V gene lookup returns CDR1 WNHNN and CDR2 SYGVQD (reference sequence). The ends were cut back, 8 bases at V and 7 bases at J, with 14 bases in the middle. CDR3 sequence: CASGQQLGEAFF. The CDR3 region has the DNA TGCGCCAGCGGACAGCAACTTGGTGAAGCTTTCTTT.

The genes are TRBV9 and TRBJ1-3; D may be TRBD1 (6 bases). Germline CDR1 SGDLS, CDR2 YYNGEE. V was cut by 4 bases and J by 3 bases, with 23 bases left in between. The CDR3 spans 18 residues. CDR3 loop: CASSSEGGGLWDGNTIYF. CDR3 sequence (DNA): TGTGCCAGCAGCTCCGAAGGGGGGGGCTTATGGGATGGAAACACCATATATTTT.

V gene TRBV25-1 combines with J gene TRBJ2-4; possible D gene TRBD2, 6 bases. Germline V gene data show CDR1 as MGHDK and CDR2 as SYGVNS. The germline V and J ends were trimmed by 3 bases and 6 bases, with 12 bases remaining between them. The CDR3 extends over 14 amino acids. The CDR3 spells CASSDGGWGNIQYF. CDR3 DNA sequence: TGTGCCAGCAGTGACGGGGGATGGGGAAACATTCAGTACTTC.

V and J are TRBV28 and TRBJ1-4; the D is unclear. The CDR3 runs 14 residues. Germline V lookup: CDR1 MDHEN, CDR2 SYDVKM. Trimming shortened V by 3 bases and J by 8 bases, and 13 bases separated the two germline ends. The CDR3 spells CASSFGRVGEKLFF. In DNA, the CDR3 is TGTGCCAGCAGTTTTGGGAGGGTGGGAGAAAAACTGTTTTTT.